The 6 T cell receptor beta chains below all came from one sample that was sequenced in a study of blood T cells in healthy people across ages. For the second PCR, which ran for roughly 7 to 11 cycles, a sample-barcoded 5' primer and a J-beta primer mix were used. TCRdb called the 5' RACE reads again in MiXCR, with one record for every CDR3 protein. The repertoire has around 500,000 distinct CDR3 sequences, around 48% of them found once; the top ten carry under 30%. Material for sequencing was blood. The receptors derive from an elderly man in good health.

CDR3 amino acids: CSASSATNFYNEQFF. The CDR3 DNA sequence: TGCAGTGCTAGTTCAGCCACCAACTTCTACAATGAGCAGTTCTTC. This rearrangement joins TRBV20-1 to TRBJ2-1; no clear D. This CDR3 region has 15 residues. CDR1 is DFQATT and CDR2 is SNEGSKA in the germline V gene (reference sequence). Trimming removed 3 bases at V and 3 bases at J, with 15 bases between.

This clonotype was detected only a few times. This chain links TRBV20-1 with TRBJ2-5, with 7 bases identical to TRBD2. Germline lookup yields CDR1 DFQATT and CDR2 SNEGSKA (reference sequence). Trimming removed 6 bases from V and 9 bases from J; junction bases left unmatched: 7. There are 11 residues in the CDR3. The CDR3 DNA reads TGCAGTGCCAACACCGCGGGGGCCCAGTACTTC. It codes for CSANTAGAQYF.

J is TRBJ2-7 and V is TRBV7-2; the D call may be TRBD1 or TRBD2 (5 bases each). V was trimmed by 2 bases and J by 4 bases, leaving 15 bases between them. This CDR3 is built from 15 residues. The germline CDR1 and CDR2 sequences are SGHTA and FQGNSA. As DNA, the CDR3 is TGTGCCAGCAGCTTACGTAGGGGATTAGCGTACGAGCAGTACTTC. This encodes CASSLRRGLAYEQYF.

The V gene is TRBV4-1, the J gene TRBJ1-6; D may be TRBD1 (5 bases). Trimming removed 6 bases at V and 15 bases at J, with 30 bases between. Germline-derived CDR1 and CDR2 are MGHRA and YSYEKL. This CDR3 comprises 17 residues. The chain's CDR3 is CASSGPRFAGGLGVLHF. The CDR3 bases are TGCGCCAGCAGTGGACCAAGGTTCGCCGGGGGACTTGGGGTCCTCCACTTT.

This clonotype has only a few counts. The chain has TRBV20-1 and TRBJ1-1; D possibly corresponds to TRBD1 (6 bases). V was cut by 4 bases and J by 5 bases, with 11 bases left in between. This CDR3 has 12 residues. Germline V CDR1 and CDR2: DFQATT, SNEGSKA (reference sequence). CDR3 DNA: TGCAGTGCTATAGCAGGGGTTACTGAAGCTTTCTTT. Translated: CSAIAGVTEAFF.

The gene calls are TRBV29-1 and TRBJ1-2; no definite D call. The germline V and J ends were trimmed by 6 bases and 4 bases, with 12 bases remaining between them. CDR3 size: 12 residues. In germline, CDR1 is SQVTM, CDR2 ANQGSEA. CDR3 DNA sequence: TGCAGCGTACTCAGAGCCGTCTATGGCTACACCTTC. This encodes CSVLRAVYGYTF.